The next 20 T cell receptor beta chains were all read from a single sample in a study of shared T cell receptors in the human thymus. Data came from immunoSEQ multiplex PCR; TCRdb stores just in-frame clones and leaves some out. The table has hundreds of thousands of clones, around 87% seen once; the top ten hold roughly 0.0087%. This sample also belongs to another study, concerning human thymus T cells.

Sequencing input: thymocytes. The receptors were gathered from a boy in the first two years of life with a congenital heart defect.

The genes are TRBV7-4 and TRBJ1-1, with a possible D match to TRBD1 (6 bases). Trimming took 5 bases from V and 1 from J, leaving 17 bases between them. Germline loops: CDR1 SGHVT, CDR2 SQSDAQ. The CDR3 totals 16 residues. Written as DNA, the CDR3 is TGTGCCAGCAGCCTACGCGGGGGACATCCGAACACTGAAGCTTTCTTT. Amino acid sequence: CASSLRGGHPNTEAFF.

The CDR3 DNA follows: TGTGCCAGCAGCCCCGAGGACAGCTCAAGGGCCTCTGGGGCCAACGTCCTGACTTTC. This translates into CASSPEDSSRASGANVLTF. The chain carries TRBV2 and TRBJ2-6; D perhaps matches TRBD1 (6 bases). V gave up 6 bases and J gave up 0 bases, with 21 bases separating them. Per germline, CDR1 SNHLY and CDR2 FYNNEI. The length of the CDR3 is 19 residues. The full variable domain, completed using reference TRBV2 and TRBJ2-6, is EPEVTQTPSHQVTQMGQEVILRCVPISNHLYFYWYRQILGQKVEFLVSFYNNEISEKSEIFDDQFSVERPDGSNFTLKIRSTKLEDSAMYFCASSPEDSSRASGANVLTFGAGSRLTVL.

The chain carries TRBV7-9 and TRBJ2-3; 11 nucleotides align to TRBD2. This CDR3 has 17 amino acids. The J segment lost 2 bases and the V segment lost 4 bases, leaving 8 bases of the junction unmatched. Germline assignment: CDR1 SEHNR and CDR2 FQNEAQ (reference sequence). In DNA, the CDR3 is TGTGCCAGCAGCTCCCTCGGGACTAGCGGACCCACAGATACGCAGTATTTT. It translates to CASSSLGTSGPTDTQYF.

The rearrangement uses TRBV5-1 and TRBJ2-3; 7 bases map to TRBD2. V was pared by 3 bases and J by 0 bases, with 13 bases of the junction left unmatched. The CDR3 runs 18 residues. Germline V gene sequence: CDR1 SGHRS, CDR2 YFSETQ. This chain's CDR3 is CASSSGLVAPISTDTQYF. The CDR3 coding sequence is TGCGCCAGCAGCTCAGGACTAGTAGCACCAATTAGCACAGATACGCAGTATTTT. Combining the CDR3 with reference TRBV5-1 and TRBJ2-3 gives the whole variable domain KAGVTQTPRYLIKTRGQQVTLSCSPISGHRSVSWYQQTPGQGLQFLFEYFSETQRNKGNFPGRFSGRQFSNSRSEMNVSTLELGDSALYLCASSSGLVAPISTDTQYFGPGTRLTVL.

The rearrangement joins TRBV2 to TRBJ2-7; D possibly corresponds to TRBD1 (5 bases). V lost 7 bases and J lost 2, with 15 bases in between. CDR1 and CDR2 from the germline V gene are SNHLY and FYNNEI. The CDR3 is made up of 14 amino acids. CDR3 sequence: CASTPARVAYEQYF. For the CDR3, the DNA is TGTGCCAGCACCCCGGCCAGGGTTGCCTACGAGCAGTACTTC.

The rearrangement links TRBV7-9 to TRBJ1-5; D is perhaps TRBD1 (6 bases). With 1 base removed from V and 0 bases from J, the gap between germline ends came to 16 bases. The CDR3 contains 18 residues. CDR1 is SEHNR and CDR2 is FQNEAQ in the germline V gene (reference sequence). This CDR3 reads CASSLDNREGNSNQPQHF. CDR3 DNA sequence: TGTGCCAGCAGCTTAGACAACAGGGAAGGAAATAGCAATCAGCCCCAGCATTTT.

This clone was seen only once. The rearrangement joins TRBV5-6 to TRBJ2-7, with 7 nucleotides matching TRBD1. Germline V CDR1 and CDR2: SGHDT, YYEEEE. Losses at the gene ends were 4 bases for V and 2 bases for J; bases not matched to a gene: 6. There are 14 residues in the CDR3. CDR3 sequence (DNA): TGTGCCAGCAGCCTGGGACAGCTAACCTACGAGCAGTACTTC. Its translation: CASSLGQLTYEQYF. Combining the CDR3 with reference TRBV5-6 and TRBJ2-7 gives the whole variable domain DAGVTQSPTHLIKTRGQQVTLRCSPKSGHDTVSWYQQALGQGPQFIFQYYEEEERQRGNFPDRFSGHQFPNYSSELNVNALLLGDSALYLCASSLGQLTYEQYFGPGTRLTVT.

CDR3 residues: CAWSVEQYPATNEKLFF. CDR3 nucleotides: TGTGCCTGGAGTGTGGAGCAGTATCCTGCAACTAATGAAAAACTGTTTTTT. V is TRBV30 and J is TRBJ1-4; no definite D call. The CDR3 runs to 17 residues. Germline CDR1 is GTSNPN and CDR2 is SVGIG (reference sequence). V was trimmed by 0 bases and J by 0 bases, leaving 14 bases between them.

This rearrangement joins TRBV5-1 to TRBJ2-1, with a tentative D call TRBD1 (5 bases). Germline V lookup: CDR1 SGHRS, CDR2 YFSETQ. V shed 6 bases and J shed 5 bases, with 15 bases lying between them. The CDR3 runs 14 residues. CDR3 loop: CASTGPGKDNEQFF. DNA of the CDR3: TGCGCCAGCACCGGGCCAGGGAAGGACAATGAGCAGTTCTTC.

Here the CDR3 DNA reads TGTGCCAGCTTGACTCCTGCCCGGGGAGACACAGATACGCAGTATTTT. It codes for CASLTPARGDTDTQYF. This chain links TRBV28 with TRBJ2-3, with a tentative D call TRBD2 (5 bases). The V end lost 8 bases, the J end lost 2 bases, and 20 bases lay between the germline ends. The CDR3 is 16 residues long. The germline CDR1 and CDR2 sequences are MDHEN and SYDVKM.

The CDR3 DNA reads as TGTGCCAGCAGTGGGGCCGGGGGTGGCGGGGGCGTTTCAGGGCAGTACTTC. Protein sequence: CASSGAGGGGGVSGQYF. The chain combines TRBV28 with TRBJ2-7, with D maybe TRBD2 (7 bases). The CDR3 sequence is 17 residues long. Trimming stripped 5 bases from V and 9 bases from J, with 29 bases between. Per the germline V gene, CDR1 is MDHEN and CDR2 is SYDVKM. The full variable domain, completed using reference TRBV28 and TRBJ2-7, is DVKVTQSSRYLVKRTGEKVFLECVQDMDHENMFWYRQDPGLGLRLIYFSYDVKMKEKGDIPEGYSVSREKKERFSLILESASTNQTSMYLCASSGAGGGGGVSGQYFGPGTRLTVT.

This clone was seen more than once but under ten times. The gene calls are TRBV30 and TRBJ2-7; maybe TRBD1 (5 bases). The CDR3 has 13 amino acids. V was pared by 1 base and J by 1 base, with 8 bases between. Germline values: CDR1 GTSNPN, CDR2 SVGIG (reference sequence). CDR3 sequence reads: CAWSEAGSYEQYF. The CDR3 DNA is TGTGCCTGGAGTGAGGCAGGGTCCTACGAGCAGTACTTC.

This chain's CDR3 is CASSLVPPSSTGIWKETQYF. Written as DNA, the CDR3 is TGTGCCAGCAGCTTAGTTCCACCGAGCTCGACAGGGATCTGGAAAGAGACCCAGTACTTC. The chain has TRBV13 and TRBJ2-5, with TRBD1 identical over 7 bases. Germline lookup yields CDR1 PRHDT and CDR2 FYEKMQ (reference sequence). This CDR3 comprises 20 residues. The V segment lost 1 base and the J segment 3 bases; nucleotides outside the gene matches: 20.

The chain combines TRBV25-1 with TRBJ2-1, with D possibly being TRBD2 (6 bases). The CDR3 sequence is 14 residues long. The germline CDR1 and CDR2 sequences are MGHDK and SYGVNS. V was pared by 2 bases and J by 7 bases, with 12 bases between. CDR3 sequence (DNA): TGTGCCAGCAGTGAACGTTCGGGGGTAAATGAGCAGTTCTTC. It yields the protein CASSERSGVNEQFF.

The J gene is TRBJ2-7, the V gene TRBV2, with TRBD1 identical over 10 bases. J was trimmed by 3 bases and V by 2 bases; bases with no gene match: 7. The germline gives CDR1 SNHLY, CDR2 FYNNEI. The CDR3 covers 16 residues. CDR3 bases: TGTGCCAGCAGTGAAAGGATGGGGACAGGGGACTACGAGCAGTACTTC. Translation gives CASSERMGTGDYEQYF.

In its sample, this clone was seen once. V and J are TRBV25-1 and TRBJ1-1; 8 bases line up with TRBD1. Germline V gene data show CDR1 as MGHDK and CDR2 as SYGVNS. This CDR3 region has 15 residues. The J segment lost 0 bases and the V segment lost 6 bases, leaving 6 bases of the junction unmatched. The CDR3 loop is CASRSGGLMNTEAFF. Here the CDR3 DNA reads TGTGCCAGCAGATCAGGGGGCCTTATGAACACTGAAGCTTTCTTT.

Only a few counts were recorded for this clone. The chain has TRBV28 and TRBJ2-7, with a tentative D call TRBD1 (6 bases). The CDR3 spans 13 residues. Trimming pared 6 bases from V and 0 bases from J, leaving 9 bases between. Germline assignment: CDR1 MDHEN and CDR2 SYDVKM. The CDR3 nucleotides read TGTGCCAGCAGGAGGGACACCTCCTACGAGCAGTACTTC. Translating it yields CASRRDTSYEQYF.

The chain joins TRBV5-1 to TRBJ2-2; 10 bases are a match to TRBD2. This CDR3 spans 19 amino acids. The junction had 14 bases not matched to a gene; V was cut back by 1 base and J by 5 bases. CDR1 and CDR2 (germline): SGHRS, YFSETQ. CDR3 protein: CASSLYFGVMTSGTGELFF. CDR3 coding DNA: TGCGCCAGCAGCTTGTATTTCGGAGTGATGACTAGCGGGACCGGGGAGCTGTTTTTT. The whole variable domain, remainder taken from reference TRBV5-1 and TRBJ2-2, is KAGVTQTPRYLIKTRGQQVTLSCSPISGHRSVSWYQQTPGQGLQFLFEYFSETQRNKGNFPGRFSGRQFSNSRSEMNVSTLELGDSALYLCASSLYFGVMTSGTGELFFGEGSRLTVL.

This clone occurred a few times. The CDR3, as DNA: TGTGCCAGTAGTATAGAGGGCAGGGAAAACTACGAGCAGTACTTC. The encoded protein is CASSIEGRENYEQYF. This chain connects TRBV19 to TRBJ2-7; TRBD1 is a possible D gene (5 bases). The CDR3 sequence is 15 residues long. V lost 0 bases and J 3 bases, leaving 12 bases between the germline ends. Germline V CDR1 and CDR2: LNHDA, SQIVND (reference sequence).

The chain recombines TRBV11-3 with TRBJ2-1; 15 bases are shared with TRBD2. The CDR3 covers 18 residues. Germline V gene data show CDR1 as SGHNT and CDR2 as YENEEA. Trimming removed 3 bases from V and 2 bases from J; junction bases left unmatched: 5. The CDR3 sequence is CASSLGLAGGRPYNEQFF. In nucleotides, the CDR3 is TGTGCCAGCAGCTTGGGACTAGCGGGGGGTAGACCCTACAATGAGCAGTTCTTC.